These T cell receptor beta chains were read from a single sample in a study of graft-versus-host responses after intestinal transplantation. Using immunoSEQ multiplex PCR, the repertoire was profiled, and TCRdb retains in-frame clones only, with some absent. This sample has about 21,000 clones, with 89% found just once. This sample comprised PBMCs, obtained roughly ten weeks after intestinal transplantation. These receptors were taken from a human patient who received an intestinal transplant, so some T cells may come from the graft donor. The CDR3 runs from the conserved cysteine through the conserved F or W. Each record gives: D gene, clone size, V gene, J gene, CDR3 protein, CDR3 DNA. The D gene is left open where the match is weak. Expanded clones are given a class, and other clones once, few, many or no size at all.

>TRBD1|-|TRBV11-2|TRBJ2-7
CASSPPGTVLYEQYF
TGTGCCAGCAGCCCCCCCGGGACAGTCCTTTACGAGCAGTACTTC
>TRBD2|-|TRBV6-5|TRBJ2-1
CASRLTGGPVNEQFF
TGTGCCAGCAGACTCACGGGGGGGCCGGTCAATGAGCAGTTCTTC
>TRBD2|-|TRBV10-3|TRBJ2-3
CAITATSGGTDTQYF
TGTGCCATCACTGCGACTAGCGGGGGCACAGATACGCAGTATTTT
>-|-|TRBV7-9|TRBJ2-7
CASSPPTYEQYF
TGTGCCAGCAGCCCCCCCACCTACGAGCAGTACTTC
>-|-|TRBV5-1|TRBJ1-4
CASSMDGATNEKLFF
TGCGCCAGCAGCATGGACGGAGCAACTAATGAAAAACTGTTTTTT
>-|few|TRBV6-6|TRBJ1-2
CASSYDFGYTF
TGTGCCAGCAGTTACGATTTTGGCTACACCTTC
>TRBD1|-|TRBV19|TRBJ1-6
CASSIGQGFSPLHF
TGTGCCAGTAGTATAGGACAGGGGTTTTCACCCCTCCACTTT
>-|-|TRBV10-3|TRBJ2-7
CAISEGQGFSYEQYF
TGTGCCATCAGTGAAGGGCAGGGCTTCTCCTACGAGCAGTACTTC
>TRBD2|-|TRBV4-3|TRBJ2-2
CASSQDRPATSGYTGELFF
TGCGCCAGCAGCCAAGATCGGCCGGCCACTAGCGGATACACCGGGGAGCTGTTTTTT
>-|medium-sized|TRBV14|TRBJ2-3
CASSPPSTDTQYF
TGTGCCAGCAGCCCCCCCAGCACAGATACGCAGTATTTT
>TRBD1|once|TRBV25-1|TRBJ2-1
CASSEQGAYNEQFF
TGTGCCAGCAGTGAACAGGGGGCCTACAATGAGCAGTTCTTC
>-|-|TRBV6-6|TRBJ1-2
CASSYSEGGYTF
TGTGCCAGCAGTTATTCGGAGGGTGGCTACACCTTC
>TRBD1|once|TRBV7-9|TRBJ2-7
CASSPTGDPYEQYF
TGTGCCAGCAGCCCGACAGGGGACCCCTACGAGCAGTACTTC
>-|few|TRBV9|TRBJ2-2
CASSVGQVRELFF
TGTGCCAGCAGCGTAGGCCAGGTTCGGGAGCTGTTTTTT
>-|-|TRBV11-3|TRBJ2-7
CASSFTYEQYF
TGTGCCAGCAGCTTCACTTACGAGCAGTACTTC
>-|-|TRBV30|TRBJ1-1
CAWSVYGNTEAFF
TGTGCCTGGAGTGTATATGGGAACACTGAAGCTTTCTTT
>TRBD2|-|TRBV7-9|TRBJ2-7
CASSSQLAGGPYEQHF
TGTGCCAGCAGCTCCCAACTAGCGGGGGGACCCTACGAGCAGCACTTC
>-|-|TRBV25-1|TRBJ1-4
CASSTYNEKLFF
TGTGCCTCCAGCACGTATAATGAAAAACTGTTTTTT
>-|-|TRBV5-6|TRBJ1-6
CASSPGGGLNSPLHF
TGTGCCAGCAGCCCAGGCGGGGGGTTAAATTCACCCCTCCACTTT
>TRBD1|-|TRBV7-2|TRBJ1-1
CASSFMLTGQGETEAFF
TGTGCCAGCAGCTTTATGCTTACGGGACAGGGAGAAACTGAAGCTTTCTTT
>-|-|TRBV18|TRBJ2-3
CASSPQWGDPDTQYF
TGTGCCAGCTCCCCTCAATGGGGGGACCCAGATACGCAGTATTTT
>TRBD2|few|TRBV5-1|TRBJ2-3
CASSLLAGSTDTQYF
TGCGCCAGCAGCCTACTAGCGGGGAGCACAGATACGCAGTATTTT